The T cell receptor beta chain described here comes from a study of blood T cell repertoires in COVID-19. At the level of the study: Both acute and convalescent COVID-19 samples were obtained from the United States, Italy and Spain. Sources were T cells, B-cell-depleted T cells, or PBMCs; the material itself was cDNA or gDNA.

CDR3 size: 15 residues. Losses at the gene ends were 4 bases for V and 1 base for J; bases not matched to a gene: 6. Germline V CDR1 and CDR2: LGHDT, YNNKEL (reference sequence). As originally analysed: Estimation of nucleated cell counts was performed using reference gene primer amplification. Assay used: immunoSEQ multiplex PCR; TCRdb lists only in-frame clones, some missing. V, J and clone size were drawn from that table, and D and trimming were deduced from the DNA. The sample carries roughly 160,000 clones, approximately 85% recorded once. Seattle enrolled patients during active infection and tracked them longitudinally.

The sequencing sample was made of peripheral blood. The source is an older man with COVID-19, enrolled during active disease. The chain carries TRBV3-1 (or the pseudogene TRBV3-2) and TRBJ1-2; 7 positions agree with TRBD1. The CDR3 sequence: CASSRKGARNYGYTF. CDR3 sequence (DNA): TGTGCCAGCAGCCGGAAGGGGGCGCGTAACTATGGCTACACCTTC.